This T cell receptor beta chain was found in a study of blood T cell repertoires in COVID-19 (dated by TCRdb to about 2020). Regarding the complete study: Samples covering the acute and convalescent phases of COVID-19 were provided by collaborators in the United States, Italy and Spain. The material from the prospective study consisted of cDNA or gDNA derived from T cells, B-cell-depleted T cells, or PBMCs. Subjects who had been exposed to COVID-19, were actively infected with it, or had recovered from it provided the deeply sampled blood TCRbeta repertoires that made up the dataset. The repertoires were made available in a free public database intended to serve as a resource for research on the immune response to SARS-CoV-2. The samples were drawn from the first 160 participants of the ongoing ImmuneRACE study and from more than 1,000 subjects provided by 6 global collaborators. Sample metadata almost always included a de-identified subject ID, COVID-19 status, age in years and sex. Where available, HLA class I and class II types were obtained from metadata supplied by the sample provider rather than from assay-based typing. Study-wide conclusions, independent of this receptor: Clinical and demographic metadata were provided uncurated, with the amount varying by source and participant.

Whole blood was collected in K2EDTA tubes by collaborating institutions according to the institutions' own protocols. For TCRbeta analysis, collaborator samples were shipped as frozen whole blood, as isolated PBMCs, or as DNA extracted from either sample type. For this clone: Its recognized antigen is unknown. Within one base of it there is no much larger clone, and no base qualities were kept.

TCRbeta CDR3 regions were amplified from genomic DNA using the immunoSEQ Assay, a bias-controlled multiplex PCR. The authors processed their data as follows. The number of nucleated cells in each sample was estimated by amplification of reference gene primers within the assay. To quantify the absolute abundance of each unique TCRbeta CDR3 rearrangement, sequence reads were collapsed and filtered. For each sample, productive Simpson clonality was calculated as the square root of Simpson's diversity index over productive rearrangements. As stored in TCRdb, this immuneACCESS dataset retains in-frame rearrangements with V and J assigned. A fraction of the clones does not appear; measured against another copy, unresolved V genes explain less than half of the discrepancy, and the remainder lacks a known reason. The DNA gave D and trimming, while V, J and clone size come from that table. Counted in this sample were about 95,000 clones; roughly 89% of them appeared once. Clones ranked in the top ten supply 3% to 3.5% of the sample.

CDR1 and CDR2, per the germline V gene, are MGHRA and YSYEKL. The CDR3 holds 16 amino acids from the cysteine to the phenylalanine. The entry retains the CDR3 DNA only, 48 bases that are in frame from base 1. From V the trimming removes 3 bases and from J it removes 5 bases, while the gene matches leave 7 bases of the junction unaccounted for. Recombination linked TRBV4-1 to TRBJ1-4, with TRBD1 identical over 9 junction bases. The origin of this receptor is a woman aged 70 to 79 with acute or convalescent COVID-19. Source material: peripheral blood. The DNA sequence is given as TGCGCCAGCAGCCAGCCTCGGGACAGGGAAAATGAAAAACTGTTTTTT. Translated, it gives CASSQPRDRENEKLFF.